This T cell receptor (beta chain) was recorded in a study of early T cells in non-severe SARS-CoV-2 infection. This CDR3 region has 14 residues. V gave up 2 bases and J gave up 9 bases; unmatched junction bases: 7. From germline, CDR1 is DFQATT and CDR2 SNEGSKA (reference sequence). This clonotype has just a few counts. TCRdb passed the 5' RACE reads through MiXCR, listing each CDR3 protein once. The sample lists approximately 70,000 distinct CDR3 sequences, over 10% seen once, with around 6% in the top ten. The clonotype comes from an adult who was a healthcare worker with PCR-confirmed SARS-CoV-2 infection or an uninfected control (not recorded which). The sample here was whole blood, taken at baseline. The chain is built from TRBV20-1 and TRBJ1-6; TRBD1 matches at 7 bases. CDR3 in amino acids: CSARKRDSSSPLHF. The DNA of the CDR3 is TGCAGTGCTAGAAAGAGGGACAGCAGTTCACCCCTCCACTTT.